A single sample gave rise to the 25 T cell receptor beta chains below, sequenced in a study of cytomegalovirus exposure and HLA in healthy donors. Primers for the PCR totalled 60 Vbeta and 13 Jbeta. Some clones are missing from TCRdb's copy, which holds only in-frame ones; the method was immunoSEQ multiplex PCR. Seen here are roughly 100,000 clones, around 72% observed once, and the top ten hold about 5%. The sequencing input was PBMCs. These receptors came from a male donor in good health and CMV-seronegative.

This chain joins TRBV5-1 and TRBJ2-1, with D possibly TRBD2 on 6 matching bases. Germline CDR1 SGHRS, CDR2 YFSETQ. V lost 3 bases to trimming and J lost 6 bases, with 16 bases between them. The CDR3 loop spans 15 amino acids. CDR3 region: CASSSPSGASNEQFF. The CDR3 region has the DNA TGCGCCAGCAGCTCGCCCTCGGGAGCCTCCAATGAGCAGTTCTTC.

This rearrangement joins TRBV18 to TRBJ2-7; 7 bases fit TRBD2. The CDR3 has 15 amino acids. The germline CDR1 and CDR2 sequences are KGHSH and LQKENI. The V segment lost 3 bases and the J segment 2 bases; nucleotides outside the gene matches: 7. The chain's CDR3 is CASSPREQGTYEQYF. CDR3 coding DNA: TGTGCCAGCTCACCGCGGGAGCAGGGTACCTACGAGCAGTACTTC.

The CDR3 is CASSQSGSGFDEQYF. CDR3 nucleotides: TGCGCCAGCAGCCAATCCGGATCCGGGTTCGACGAGCAGTACTTC. V gene TRBV4-1 combines with J gene TRBJ2-7; D unresolved. V dropped 2 bases and J dropped 5 bases, with 16 bases sitting between them. The germline gives CDR1 MGHRA, CDR2 YSYEKL. There are 15 residues in the CDR3.

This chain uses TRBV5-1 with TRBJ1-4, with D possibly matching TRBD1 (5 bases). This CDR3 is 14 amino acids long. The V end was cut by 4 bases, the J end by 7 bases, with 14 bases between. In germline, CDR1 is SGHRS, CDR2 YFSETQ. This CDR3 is CASSVRTGGEKLFF. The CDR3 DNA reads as TGCGCCAGCAGCGTACGGACGGGGGGTGAAAAACTGTTTTTT.

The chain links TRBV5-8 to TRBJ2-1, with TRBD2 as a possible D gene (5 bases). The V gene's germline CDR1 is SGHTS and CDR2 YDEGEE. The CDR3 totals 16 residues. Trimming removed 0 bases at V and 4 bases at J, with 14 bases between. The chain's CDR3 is CASSLDPLAAYNEQFF. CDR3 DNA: TGTGCCAGCAGCTTGGACCCTCTAGCCGCTTACAATGAGCAGTTCTTC. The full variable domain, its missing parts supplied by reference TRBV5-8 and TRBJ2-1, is EAGVTQSPTHLIKTRGQQATLRCSPISGHTSVYWYQQALGLGLQFLLWYDEGEERNRGNFPPRFSGRQFPNYSSELNVNALELEDSALYLCASSLDPLAAYNEQFFGPGTRLTVL.

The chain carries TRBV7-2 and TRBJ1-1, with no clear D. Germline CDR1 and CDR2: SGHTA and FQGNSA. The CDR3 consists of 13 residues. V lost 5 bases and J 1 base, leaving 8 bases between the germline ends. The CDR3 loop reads CASSPTPNTEAFF. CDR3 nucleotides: TGTGCCAGCAGCCCGACACCGAACACTGAAGCTTTCTTT.

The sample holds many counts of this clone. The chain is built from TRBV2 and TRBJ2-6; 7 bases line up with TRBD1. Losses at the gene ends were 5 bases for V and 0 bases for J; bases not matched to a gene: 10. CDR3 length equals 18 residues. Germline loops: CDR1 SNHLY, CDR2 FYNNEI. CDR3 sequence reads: CASSWRLQGTSGANVLTF. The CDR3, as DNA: TGTGCCAGCAGTTGGAGGTTACAGGGGACCTCTGGGGCCAACGTCCTGACTTTC.

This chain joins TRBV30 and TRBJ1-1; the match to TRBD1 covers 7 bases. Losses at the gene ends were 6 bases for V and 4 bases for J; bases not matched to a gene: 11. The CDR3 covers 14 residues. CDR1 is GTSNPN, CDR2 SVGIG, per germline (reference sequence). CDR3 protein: CACSSGQPSTEAFF. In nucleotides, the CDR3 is TGTGCCTGCTCATCGGGACAGCCAAGCACTGAAGCTTTCTTT.

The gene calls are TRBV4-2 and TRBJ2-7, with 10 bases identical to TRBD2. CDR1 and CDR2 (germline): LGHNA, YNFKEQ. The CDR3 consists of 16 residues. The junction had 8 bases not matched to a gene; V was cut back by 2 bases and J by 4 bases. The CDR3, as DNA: TGTGCCAGCAGCCAACGAACGGGACTAGCGACGTACGAGCAGTACTTC. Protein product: CASSQRTGLATYEQYF.

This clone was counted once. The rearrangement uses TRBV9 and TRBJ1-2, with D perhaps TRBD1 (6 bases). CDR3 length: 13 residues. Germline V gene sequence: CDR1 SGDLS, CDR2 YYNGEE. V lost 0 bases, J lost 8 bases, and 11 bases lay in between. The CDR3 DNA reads TGTGCCAGCAGCGTAGGGGCAGGGGAGGGCTACACCTTC. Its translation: CASSVGAGEGYTF.

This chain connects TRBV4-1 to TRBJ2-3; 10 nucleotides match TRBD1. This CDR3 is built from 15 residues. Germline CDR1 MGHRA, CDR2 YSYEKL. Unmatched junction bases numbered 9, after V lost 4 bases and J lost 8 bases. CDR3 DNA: TGCGCCAGCAGCCTCGGACAGGGGGTAATTGGTACGCAGTATTTT. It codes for CASSLGQGVIGTQYF.

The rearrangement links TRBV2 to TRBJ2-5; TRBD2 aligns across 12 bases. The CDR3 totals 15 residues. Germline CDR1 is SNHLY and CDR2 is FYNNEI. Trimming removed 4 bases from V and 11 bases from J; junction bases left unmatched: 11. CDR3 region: CASSVGLAGSWEQYF. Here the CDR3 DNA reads TGTGCCAGCAGTGTCGGACTAGCGGGATCCTGGGAGCAGTACTTC.

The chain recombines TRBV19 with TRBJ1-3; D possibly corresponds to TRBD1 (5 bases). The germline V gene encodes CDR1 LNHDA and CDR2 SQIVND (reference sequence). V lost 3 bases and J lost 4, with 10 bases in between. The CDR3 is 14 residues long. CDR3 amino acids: CASSIGRVGNTIYF. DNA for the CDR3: TGTGCCAGTAGTATTGGCAGGGTAGGAAACACCATATATTTT.

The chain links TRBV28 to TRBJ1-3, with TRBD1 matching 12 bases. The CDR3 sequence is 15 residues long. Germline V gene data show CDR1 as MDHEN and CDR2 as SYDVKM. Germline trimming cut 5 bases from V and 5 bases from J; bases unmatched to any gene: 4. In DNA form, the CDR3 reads TGTGCCAGCAGTGGGGGACAGGGGGCGAGAAACACCATATATTTT. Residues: CASSGGQGARNTIYF.

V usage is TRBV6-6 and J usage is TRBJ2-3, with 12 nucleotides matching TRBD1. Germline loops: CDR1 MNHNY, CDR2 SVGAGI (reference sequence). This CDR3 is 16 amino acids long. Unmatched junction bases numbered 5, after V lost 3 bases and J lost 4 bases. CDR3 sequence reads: CASSYTGTGGADTQYF. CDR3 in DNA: TGTGCCAGCAGTTATACCGGGACAGGGGGCGCAGATACGCAGTATTTT.

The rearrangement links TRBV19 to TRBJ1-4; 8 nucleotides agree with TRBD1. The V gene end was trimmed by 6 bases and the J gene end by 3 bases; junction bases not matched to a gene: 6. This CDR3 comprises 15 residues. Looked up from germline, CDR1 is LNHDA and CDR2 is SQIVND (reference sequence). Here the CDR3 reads CASSPGGLANEKLFF. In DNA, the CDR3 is TGTGCCAGTAGCCCAGGGGGCCTGGCTAATGAAAAACTGTTTTTT. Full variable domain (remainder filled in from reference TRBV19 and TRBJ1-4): DGGITQSPKYLFRKEGQNVTLSCEQNLNHDAMYWYRQDPGQGLRLIYYSQIVNDFQKGDIAEGYSVSREKKESFPLTVTSAQKNPTAFYLCASSPGGLANEKLFFGSGTQLSVL.

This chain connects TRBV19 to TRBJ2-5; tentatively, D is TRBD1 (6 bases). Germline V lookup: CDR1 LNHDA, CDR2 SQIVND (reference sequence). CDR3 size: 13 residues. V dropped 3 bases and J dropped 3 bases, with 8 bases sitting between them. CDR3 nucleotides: TGTGCCAGTAGTATTAACAGGGAAGAGACCCAGTACTTC. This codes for CASSINREETQYF.

The CDR3 nucleotides are TGTGCCAGCAGTCCCTGGGACAGGGGCCTCTCTGGGGCCAACGTCCTGACTTTC. Protein product: CASSPWDRGLSGANVLTF. The rearrangement joins TRBV27 to TRBJ2-6; 10 bases are shared with TRBD1. This CDR3 is built from 18 residues. The germline V gene encodes CDR1 MNHEY and CDR2 SMNVEV (reference sequence). Losses at the gene ends were 5 bases for V and 0 bases for J; bases not matched to a gene: 7.

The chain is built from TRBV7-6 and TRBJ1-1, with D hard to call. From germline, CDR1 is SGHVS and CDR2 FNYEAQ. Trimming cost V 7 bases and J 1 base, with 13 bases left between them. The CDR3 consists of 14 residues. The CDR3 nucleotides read TGTGCCAGCACTCCCGGTGGCGGGAACACTGAAGCTTTCTTT. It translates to CASTPGGGNTEAFF.

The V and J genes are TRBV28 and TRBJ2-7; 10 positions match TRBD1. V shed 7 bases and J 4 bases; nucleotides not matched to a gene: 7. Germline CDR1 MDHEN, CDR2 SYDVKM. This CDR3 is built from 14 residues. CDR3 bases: TGTGCCAGCAATTCGAGGGGACAGGGGTACGAGCAGTACTTC. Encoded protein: CASNSRGQGYEQYF.

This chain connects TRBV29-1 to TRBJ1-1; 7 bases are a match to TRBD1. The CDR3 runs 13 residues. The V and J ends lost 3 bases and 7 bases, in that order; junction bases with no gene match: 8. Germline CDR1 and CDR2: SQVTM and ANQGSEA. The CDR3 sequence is CSVDGRGKGEAFF. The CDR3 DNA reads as TGCAGCGTTGACGGCAGGGGGAAGGGTGAAGCTTTCTTT.

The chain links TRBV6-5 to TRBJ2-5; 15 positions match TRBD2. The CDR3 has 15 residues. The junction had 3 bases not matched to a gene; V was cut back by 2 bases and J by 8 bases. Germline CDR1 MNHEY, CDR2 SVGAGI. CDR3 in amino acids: CASSYPGLAGGTQYF. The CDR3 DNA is TGTGCCAGCAGTTACCCGGGACTAGCGGGAGGAACCCAGTACTTC.

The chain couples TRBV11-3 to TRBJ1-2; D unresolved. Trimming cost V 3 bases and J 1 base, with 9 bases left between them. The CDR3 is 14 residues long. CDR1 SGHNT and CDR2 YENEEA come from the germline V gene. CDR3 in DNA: TGTGCCAGCAGCTTCTCCTACTTTAACTATGGCTACACCTTC. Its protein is CASSFSYFNYGYTF.

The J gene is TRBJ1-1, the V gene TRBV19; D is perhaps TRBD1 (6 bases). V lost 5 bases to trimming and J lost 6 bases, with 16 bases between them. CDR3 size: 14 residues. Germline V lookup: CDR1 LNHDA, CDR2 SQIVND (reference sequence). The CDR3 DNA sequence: TGTGCCAGTAGTCCACAGGGTGGCTACGCTGAAGCTTTCTTT. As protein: CASSPQGGYAEAFF.

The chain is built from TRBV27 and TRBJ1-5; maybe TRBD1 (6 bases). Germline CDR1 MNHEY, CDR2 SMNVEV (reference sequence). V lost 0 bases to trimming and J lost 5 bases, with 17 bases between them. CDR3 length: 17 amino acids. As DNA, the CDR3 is TGTGCCAGCAGTTTATCGAATAGGGGGGGGAGTCATCAGCCCCAGCATTTT. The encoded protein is CASSLSNRGGSHQPQHF.